Sequencing of this T cell receptor (beta chain) was carried out in a study of radiation and T cells in renal cell carcinoma. This clone has just one count. Its antigen is still unknown. The CDR3 runs to 15 residues. Germline V gives CDR1 KGHSH, CDR2 LQKENI. Between the trimmed V and J ends, which lost 1 base and 8 bases, there was a span of 15 bases. Profiled with immunoSEQ multiplex PCR; TCRdb holds only in-frame clones, not every one. Here the sample spans approximately 110,000 clones, 80% to 85% being singletons. Time point noted: baseline pretreatment blood. Treatment: 15 Gy SBRT to primary tumor, nephrectomy 4 weeks later. Serial blood draws occurred at baseline and 2 and 4 weeks post-SBRT. Overall study findings and caveats: Pretreatment tumor biopsies were lacking, so baseline clonotypes are unknown.

The chain links TRBV18 to TRBJ2-1; D possibly corresponds to TRBD2 (5 bases). The specimen comprised blood, sampled from a patient whose treatment included radiotherapy and nephrectomy. The receptor was derived from a woman in her sixties or seventies with renal cell carcinoma. The CDR3: CASSPLREGWYEQFF. Here the CDR3 DNA reads TGTGCCAGCTCACCACTCAGAGAGGGTTGGTATGAGCAGTTCTTC.